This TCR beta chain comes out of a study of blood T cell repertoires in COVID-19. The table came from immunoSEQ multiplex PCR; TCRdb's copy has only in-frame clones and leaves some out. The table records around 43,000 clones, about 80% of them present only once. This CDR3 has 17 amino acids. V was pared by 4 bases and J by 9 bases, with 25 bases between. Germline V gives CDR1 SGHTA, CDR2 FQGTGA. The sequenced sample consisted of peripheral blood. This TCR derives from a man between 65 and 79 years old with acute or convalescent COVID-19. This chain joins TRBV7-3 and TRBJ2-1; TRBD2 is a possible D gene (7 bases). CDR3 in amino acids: CASSSGGGGTLEGEQFF. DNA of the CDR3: TGTGCCAGCAGCTCTGGGGGCGGGGGAACCTTAGAGGGTGAGCAGTTCTTC.